This TCR beta chain was found in a study of T cell responses to AZD1222 COVID-19 vaccine. TCRdb's copy holds only in-frame clones and misses some; the assay was immunoSEQ multiplex PCR. The sample lists roughly 150,000 clones; around 93% were seen once. This CDR3 spans 12 amino acids. The V and J ends lost 3 bases and 8 bases respectively, with 10 bases between them. Germline loops: CDR1 ENHRY, CDR2 SYGVKD. Sequenced material: peripheral blood, taken on day 0 of AZD1222 vaccination. The chain carries TRBV10-3 and TRBJ1-2; D gene ambiguous. This receptor was taken from an adult in good health. DNA of the CDR3: TGTGCCATCAGTGAAAACAGCGCCGGCTACACCTTC. The encoded protein is CAISENSAGYTF.